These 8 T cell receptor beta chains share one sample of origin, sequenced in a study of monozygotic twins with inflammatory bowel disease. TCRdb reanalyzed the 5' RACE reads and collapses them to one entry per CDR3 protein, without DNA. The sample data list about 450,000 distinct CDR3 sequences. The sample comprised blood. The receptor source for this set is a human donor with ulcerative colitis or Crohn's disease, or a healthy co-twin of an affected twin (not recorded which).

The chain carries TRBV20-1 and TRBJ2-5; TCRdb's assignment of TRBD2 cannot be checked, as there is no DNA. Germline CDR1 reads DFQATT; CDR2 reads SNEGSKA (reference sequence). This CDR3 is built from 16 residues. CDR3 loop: CSARPGLAGLPFTQYF.

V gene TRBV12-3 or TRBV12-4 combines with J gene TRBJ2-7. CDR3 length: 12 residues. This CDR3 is CASSLLDGEQYF.

This chain's CDR3 is CASIDRQTGALGEAFF. The rearrangement joins TRBV7-9 to TRBJ1-1; the TRBD1 assignment by TCRdb is unverifiable without DNA. The germline V gene has CDR1 SEHNR and CDR2 FQNEAQ (reference sequence). This CDR3 is built from 16 residues. Full variable domain (rest looked up from reference TRBV7-9 and TRBJ1-1): DTGVSQNPRHKITKRGQNVTFRCDPISEHNRLYWYRQTLGQGPEFLTYFQNEAQLEKSRLLSDRFSAERPKGSFSTLEIQRTEQGDSAMYLCASIDRQTGALGEAFFGQGTRLTVV.

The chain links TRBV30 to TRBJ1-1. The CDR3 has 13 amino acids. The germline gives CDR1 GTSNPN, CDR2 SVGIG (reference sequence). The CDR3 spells CAWSENRNTEAFF. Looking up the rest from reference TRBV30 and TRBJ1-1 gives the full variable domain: SQTIHQWPATLVQPVGSPLSLECTVEGTSNPNLYWYRQAAGRGLQLLFYSVGIGQISSEVPQNLSASRPQDRQFILSSKKLLLSDSGFYLCAWSENRNTEAFFGQGTRLTVV.

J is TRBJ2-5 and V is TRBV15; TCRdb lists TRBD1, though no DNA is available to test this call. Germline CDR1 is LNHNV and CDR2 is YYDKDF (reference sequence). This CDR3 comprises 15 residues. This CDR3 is CATSRETGLQETQYF.

CDR3 sequence: CASSFGTGKGEKLFF. The chain recombines TRBV12-3 or TRBV12-4 with TRBJ1-4; the D call of TRBD1 rests on TCRdb alone, since no DNA is present to check it. CDR3 length equals 15 residues.

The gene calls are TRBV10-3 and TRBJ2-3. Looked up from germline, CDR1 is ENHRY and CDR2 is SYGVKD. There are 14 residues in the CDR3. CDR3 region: CAISVQTRTDTQYF.

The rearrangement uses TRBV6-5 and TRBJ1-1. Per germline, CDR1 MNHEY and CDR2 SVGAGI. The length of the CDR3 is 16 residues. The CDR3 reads CASSYSMGWQNTEAFF.